This entry describes one T cell receptor beta chain. The data are from a study of brain T cells in children with intractable seizures. Trimming took 2 bases from V and 4 from J, leaving 12 bases between them. CDR3 length: 14 amino acids. Germline V gene sequence: CDR1 LGHDT, CDR2 YNNKEL (reference sequence). Libraries were prepared by immunoSEQ multiplex PCR; TCRdb keeps only in-frame clonotypes and omits some of them. Among about 110,000 clones listed, 90% to 95% were seen once. Before surgery, patients took at least one anti-epileptic drug. This TCR came from a boy younger than two with hemimegalencephaly and intractable seizures. Sequences were derived from peripheral blood, sampled at surgery. The chain has TRBV3-1 (or the pseudogene TRBV3-2) and TRBJ2-7; possibly TRBD2 for D (5 bases). The CDR3 loop is CASSQRLTKYEQYF. Written as DNA, the CDR3 is TGTGCCAGCAGCCAACGACTAACCAAATACGAGCAGTACTTC.